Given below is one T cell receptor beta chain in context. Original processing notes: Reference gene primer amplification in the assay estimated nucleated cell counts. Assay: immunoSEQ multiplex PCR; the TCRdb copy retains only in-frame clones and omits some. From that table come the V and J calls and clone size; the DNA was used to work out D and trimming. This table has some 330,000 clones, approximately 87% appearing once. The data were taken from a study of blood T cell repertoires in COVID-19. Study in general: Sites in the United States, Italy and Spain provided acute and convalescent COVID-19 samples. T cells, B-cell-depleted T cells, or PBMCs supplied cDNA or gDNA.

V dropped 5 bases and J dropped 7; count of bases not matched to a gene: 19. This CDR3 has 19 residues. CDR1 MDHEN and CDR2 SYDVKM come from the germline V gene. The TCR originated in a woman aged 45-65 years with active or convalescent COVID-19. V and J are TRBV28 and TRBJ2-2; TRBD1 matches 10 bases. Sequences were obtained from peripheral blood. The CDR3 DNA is TGTGCCAGCAGTCCGGCGACAGGGGGCAACGGGAGGATGGTCGGGGAGCTGTTTTTT. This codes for CASSPATGGNGRMVGELFF.